These 10 T cell receptor beta chains were all obtained from the same sample, sequenced in a study of T-cell memory formation after mild COVID-19. TCRdb redid the calling of the 5' RACE reads with MiXCR, one entry per CDR3 protein. The table records roughly 550,000 distinct CDR3 sequences, about a fifth of them present only once. Sequencing was done on a sample of PBMCs or a T cell subset sorted from them (not recorded which). The receptors here all came from an adult woman who had mild COVID-19 (a few samples of this study predate the infection). Cell type and time point are not known.

Only a few counts were recorded for this clonotype. The V and J genes are TRBV27 and TRBJ1-6; 8 nucleotides match TRBD1. The V gene's germline CDR1 is MNHEY and CDR2 SMNVEV (reference sequence). There are 16 residues in the CDR3. V shed 7 bases, J shed 8 bases, and the junction held 13 bases outside the gene matches. CDR3 protein: CASKSPGTGRDSPLHF. For the CDR3, the DNA is TGTGCCAGCAAGTCCCCTGGGACAGGTCGGGATTCACCCCTCCACTTT.

The V and J genes are TRBV19 and TRBJ2-7, with D possibly being TRBD1 (6 bases). This CDR3 contains 14 residues. Trimming removed 8 bases at V and 2 bases at J, with 16 bases between. The germline V gene encodes CDR1 LNHDA and CDR2 SQIVND (reference sequence). Here the CDR3 DNA reads TGTGCCAGTCGGGACACCGGACCGACCTACGAGCAGTACTTC. Translated, it gives CASRDTGPTYEQYF.

V is TRBV6-5 and J is TRBJ2-3, with 8 bases aligning to TRBD2. J was trimmed by 4 bases and V by 2 bases; bases with no gene match: 5. Germline lookup yields CDR1 MNHEY and CDR2 SVGAGI. The CDR3 is made up of 15 amino acids. The CDR3 sequence: CASSYGTSISDTQYF. The CDR3 DNA reads as TGTGCCAGCAGTTACGGGACTAGTATCTCAGATACGCAGTATTTT.

V usage is TRBV5-1 and J usage is TRBJ2-3; D is undetermined. The germline V and J ends were trimmed by 2 bases and 1 base, with 8 bases remaining between them. CDR1 is SGHRS, CDR2 YFSETQ, per germline. This CDR3 contains 14 residues. In DNA form, the CDR3 reads TGCGCCAGCAGCTTAGCCTCTCGCACAGATACGCAGTATTTT. This codes for CASSLASRTDTQYF.

This clonotype was counted ten times or more. J is TRBJ2-5 and V is TRBV5-5, with TRBD1 identical over 9 bases. This CDR3 comprises 15 residues. V was pared by 4 bases and J by 5 bases, with 9 bases of the junction left unmatched. Germline CDR1 and CDR2: SGHKS and YYEKEE (reference sequence). The CDR3 reads CASSPATGGMETQYF. CDR3 bases: TGTGCCAGCAGCCCGGCGACAGGGGGTATGGAGACCCAGTACTTC.

The rearrangement uses TRBV6-4 and TRBJ1-4, with TRBD1 as a possible D gene (6 bases). The ends were cut back, 5 bases at V and 7 bases at J, with 20 bases in the middle. The CDR3 is made up of 16 amino acids. CDR1 and CDR2 (germline): MRHNA, SNTAGT. CDR3 region: CASSTSRGPEGEKLFF. As DNA, the CDR3 is TGTGCCAGCAGTACCTCCCGGGGGCCAGAGGGTGAAAAACTGTTTTTT.

In this sample, this clonotype turned up a few times. The rearrangement links TRBV6-5 to TRBJ2-4; no firm D call. Germline V gene lookup returns CDR1 MNHEY and CDR2 SVGAGI. V was clipped by 7 bases and J by 0 bases, with 7 bases between them. The CDR3 length is 13 residues. The CDR3 loop is CASMAVAKNIQYF. The DNA for the CDR3 is TGTGCCAGCATGGCTGTAGCCAAAAACATTCAGTACTTC.

The V and J genes are TRBV6-5 and TRBJ2-1, with TRBD1 matching over 7 bases. V lost 6 bases, J lost 4 bases, and 3 bases stayed unmatched. The CDR3 totals 13 residues. Looked up from germline, CDR1 is MNHEY and CDR2 is SVGAGI. CDR3 bases: TGTGCCAGCAGGCCGGGACAGTACAATGAGCAGTTCTTC. Translating gives CASRPGQYNEQFF.

The J gene is TRBJ2-7, the V gene TRBV19; D unclear. Germline-derived CDR1 and CDR2 are LNHDA and SQIVND (reference sequence). V lost 5 bases, J lost 4 bases, and 15 bases lay in between. The CDR3 totals 14 residues. The chain's CDR3 is CASSYRTSRYEQYF. In DNA, the CDR3 is TGTGCCAGTAGTTATAGGACGAGTAGGTACGAGCAGTACTTC.

This clonotype was seen only a few times. The rearrangement links TRBV7-9 to TRBJ2-1; D unclear. The V end was cut by 5 bases, the J end by 4 bases, with 27 bases between. Germline V gene data show CDR1 as SEHNR and CDR2 as FQNEAQ (reference sequence). This CDR3 is built from 19 residues. The CDR3 reads CASSAWVFETSKIYNEQFF. The DNA for the CDR3 is TGTGCCAGCAGCGCCTGGGTGTTTGAAACCTCAAAGATATACAATGAGCAGTTCTTC.